This TCR beta chain comes out of a study of T cells in tuberculosis. About the study: T cells were selected with CD1B tetramers loaded with glucose monomycolate. A South African cohort included IGRA-negative adolescents, latently infected IGRA-positive adolescents and adults with active tuberculosis.

The assay was immunoSEQ multiplex PCR, and TCRdb's table has in-frame clones only and misses some. The sample lists tens of thousands of clones; around 90% were seen once. V was pared by 2 bases and J by 4 bases, with 6 bases of the junction left unmatched. The germline V gene encodes CDR1 SGHNT and CDR2 YYREEE (reference sequence). The CDR3 length is 16 residues. Time point specified: new active TB diagnosis, blood taken before or within 7 days of starting treatment. Each patient had positive sputum smear microscopy and/or positive culture. The material sequenced was PBMCs, taken at tuberculosis diagnosis. The sequence was collected from an adult with tuberculosis. The rearrangement links TRBV5-4 to TRBJ2-5, with TRBD2 identical over 12 bases. The CDR3 spells CASSLPSGGARETQYF. The CDR3 bases are TGTGCCAGCAGCTTACCTAGCGGGGGGGCCCGAGAGACCCAGTACTTC.